This TCR beta chain was found in a study of vaccination effects on CD4 cells after COVID-19. Overall study: Vaccine administered to participants consisted of two doses of either BNT162b2 or mRNA-1273. Study-level findings and limits: Recruitment yielded few convalescent patients, and the study had no early post-infection timepoints.

A remark on this clone: As yet, its antigen is unknown.

Generated by immunoSEQ multiplex PCR, the TCRdb table keeps only in-frame clones and is missing some. The repertoire has 70,000 or so clones, 60% to 85% of them found once; the top ten carry roughly 10%. Antigen-specific CD4+ T cells expanded by the ViraFEST assay with viral peptide pools were then sequenced. The culture ran for approximately 10 days, and then CD4+ T cells were isolated. None of the vaccinated had previously contracted SARS-CoV-2, and their nucleocapsid antibodies tested negative. The V and J ends lost 4 bases and 1 base, in that order; junction bases with no gene match: 2. The CDR3 sequence is 15 residues long. The germline CDR1 and CDR2 sequences are SGHRS and YFSETQ.

This receptor was taken from a human donor who received a COVID-19 vaccine. This sequence joins TRBV5-1 and TRBJ2-5; 12 bases match TRBD2. The sequencing used CD4+ T cells from PBMCs cultured with SARS-CoV-2 spike peptides, collected before COVID-19 vaccination. The CDR3 DNA is TGCGCCAGCAGCAAACTAGCGGGGGGCCAAGAGACCCAGTACTTC. Protein sequence: CASSKLAGGQETQYF.